This is a list of T cell receptor beta chains from one sample in a study of cytomegalovirus exposure and HLA in healthy donors. TCRdb's copy holds only in-frame clones and misses some; the assay was immunoSEQ multiplex PCR. The table records about 200,000 clones, about 70% of them present only once. The sample taken for sequencing was PBMCs. Receptor source: a middle-aged man in good health and CMV-seropositive. Each CDR3 is given with its conserved first and last residue. Fields, in order: CDR3 length, V gene, CDR3 protein.

cdr3_length: 15
v_call: TRBV6-5
cdr3_aa: CASRELAGGSYEQYF

cdr3_length: 12
v_call: TRBV7-9
cdr3_aa: CASSWERRPGHF

cdr3_length: 13
v_call: TRBV7-2
cdr3_aa: CASSPSPSEAQHF

cdr3_length: 17
v_call: TRBV10-3
cdr3_aa: CAISDPNLGQRNTEAFF

cdr3_length: 12
v_call: TRBV18
cdr3_aa: CASSWDSYGYTF

cdr3_length: 16
v_call: TRBV6-1
cdr3_aa: CASSEAASSYNSPLHF

cdr3_length: 14
v_call: TRBV25-1
cdr3_aa: CASSEAQSSYEQYF

cdr3_length: 14
v_call: TRBV10-2
cdr3_aa: CASSEEGGGEKLFF

cdr3_length: 15
v_call: TRBV10-3
cdr3_aa: CAISGWGTNTDTQYF

cdr3_length: 15
v_call: TRBV6-5
cdr3_aa: CASSSGQFTPSPLHF

cdr3_length: 14
v_call: TRBV5-6
cdr3_aa: CASSLGDSTYGYTF

cdr3_length: 14
v_call: TRBV5-1
cdr3_aa: CASSPGQGVTEAFF

cdr3_length: 13
v_call: TRBV19
cdr3_aa: CASSKDRGQPQHF

cdr3_length: 13
v_call: TRBV28
cdr3_aa: CASSFGRNYEQYF

cdr3_length: 15
v_call: TRBV7-6
cdr3_aa: CASSLRDRGGETQYF

cdr3_length: 14
v_call: TRBV27
cdr3_aa: CASSQTHRDGEQYF

cdr3_length: 16
v_call: TRBV11-2
cdr3_aa: CASSRLAGARDYEQYF

cdr3_length: 15
v_call: TRBV5-8
cdr3_aa: CASSTRTGDNYGYTF

cdr3_length: 15
v_call: TRBV11-2
cdr3_aa: CASSRGRVNTGELFF

cdr3_length: 13
v_call: TRBV21-1
cdr3_aa: CASSKEASCEQYF

cdr3_length: 17
v_call: TRBV7-9
cdr3_aa: CASSLARLAGSTDTQYF

cdr3_length: 15
v_call: TRBV4-1
cdr3_aa: CASSHPGQYNSPLHF

cdr3_length: 15
v_call: TRBV6-6
cdr3_aa: CASSPRVSSSYEQYF

cdr3_length: 15
v_call: TRBV9
cdr3_aa: CASSVNGGPAYEQYF

cdr3_length: 15
v_call: TRBV6-1
cdr3_aa: CASSPSSVSSYEQYF

cdr3_length: 14
v_call: TRBV6-1
cdr3_aa: CAGQTGTDTGELFF